This T cell receptor beta chain is drawn from a study of PD-1 blockade in classical Hodgkin lymphoma (TCRdb year 2020). Concerning the study at large: Nivolumab dosing was 3 mg/kg intravenously every 2 weeks, continuing until either disease progression or unacceptable toxicity. The study used CyTOF and TCR beta sequencing to define a peripheral blood immune signature of response to PD-1 blockade in classical Hodgkin lymphoma. Results and caveats for the whole study, not just this receptor: Baseline TCR diversity was reported to be lower in newly diagnosed patients than in healthy donors and to be lower still in relapsed/refractory patients. CD4+ but not CD8+ TCR diversity rose significantly by C4D1 (p=0.0027 vs p=0.16), most apparent in complete responders (p=0.02). Only a single clinical trial cohort was studied, and what caused the repertoire differences, possibly disease activity or prior therapy, remained undefined. Among trial patients, those achieving complete response had baseline diversity similar to that of newly diagnosed patients, while diversity was significantly lower in partial responders and progressors. Lower diversity was observed in patients in whom nivolumab was started less than 1 year after ASCT, and these patients were excluded from later analyses so that confounding by immune reconstitution would be avoided.

As regards this clone: What this receptor recognizes is not known. Per-base qualities were not stored, and no clone one base away is much larger.

The Qiagen DNeasy kit was used to extract genomic DNA from unsorted PBMCs and from the negatively selected CD4+ and CD8+ fractions. TCR beta CDR3 regions were subjected to amplification by immunoSEQ multiplex PCR with primers that anneal to V and J segments. Amplification bias was minimized using a synthetic immune receptor repertoire, and residual bias was removed computationally after sequencing. In the original analysis: Repertoire diversity was quantified as the Shannon entropy index using custom Python scripts. Unsorted, CD4+ and CD8+ repertoires were examined separately, except in combined analyses, for which CD4+ and CD8+ sequences were merged in silico. A clone counted as expanded when the clone's frequency after treatment rose at least 2-fold relative to C1D1, and clones undetected at baseline were given a pseudocount of 0.5. Singleton clones were defined as clones with 0 or 1 copy at C1D1, and non-singleton clones were defined as clones with 2 or more copies. Clones expanded in unsorted samples were assigned a CD4+, CD8+ or unknown annotation through matching of protein sequences in sorted samples from the same patient. Wilcoxon tests were applied to paired samples to test diversity changes from C1D1 to C4D1. The immuneACCESS repertoire file appears here via TCRdb, limited to in-frame rearrangements. These files lack a portion of the clones; in checked studies, under half of the deficit traces to unresolved V genes, and the cause of the others is not known. D and trimming were read from the DNA, whereas the V and J calls and clone size are those reported in that table. In this sample the table shows 20,000 to 25,000 clones, around 80% of which occur a single time. Roughly 42% of the sample belongs to the ten largest clones.

The sample's time point label, in plain terms: cycle 2 day 1 (C2D1) of nivolumab. Every trial patient had relapsed after autologous stem cell transplantation, and cohorts A, B and C differed in prior brentuximab vedotin exposure. A total of 56 patients with relapsed/refractory classical Hodgkin lymphoma made up the trial cohort, and each patient's best overall response was complete response, partial response or progressive disease. In the multi-cohort phase II CheckMate 205 trial, trial patients received single-agent nivolumab. An independent review committee assessed best overall response by applying the 2007 International Working Group response criteria. Trial PBMCs were obtained immediately prior to nivolumab initiation (C1D1) and on therapy at cycle 2 day 1 and cycle 4 day 1. Peripheral blood was collected in 8 mL Vacutainer Cell Preparation Tubes, from which PBMCs were isolated by centrifugation and then cryopreserved.

After removal of 10 bases from V and 11 bases from J, the junction retains 6 bases not matched to a gene. The CDR3 covers 11 residues, taking in both the cysteine and the phenylalanine. The kept DNA is CDR3 alone, 33 bases in frame from the first base. The CDR1 and CDR2 encoded by the germline V gene (reference sequence) are MNHEY and SMNVEV. Here the sequenced sample was peripheral blood mononuclear cells (PBMCs), taken before the second cycle of nivolumab. The chain is assembled from TRBV27 and TRBJ1-4; 8 bases in between match TRBD1. The sequence was collected from a human donor with classical Hodgkin lymphoma. CDR3 loop: CATSDRGKLFF. The DNA sequence is as follows: TGTGCCACCTCTGACAGGGGTAAACTGTTTTTT.